These T cell receptor beta chains were read from a single sample in a study of cytomegalovirus exposure and HLA in healthy donors. Produced via immunoSEQ multiplex PCR; TCRdb's table is partial and in-frame only. The sample includes 200,000 to 300,000 clones, 82% of them seen just once. The sample was PBMCs. These receptors were collected from a woman in her thirties or forties in good health and CMV-seropositive. The CDR3 runs from the conserved cysteine through the conserved F or W. Each record gives: D gene, V gene, J gene, clone size, CDR3 protein, CDR3 DNA. The D gene is left open where the match is weak. Size tells how often a clone was seen (once, few, many) or the class of an expanded clone, and some rows leave it out.

d_gene: TRBD2
v_gene: TRBV29-1
j_gene: TRBJ2-5
abundance: NA
CDR3aa: CSVGRLYDLAGGQQETQYF
CDR3nt: TGCAGCGTTGGGCGGCTATATGATTTAGCGGGGGGGCAACAAGAGACCCAGTACTTC

d_gene: NA
v_gene: TRBV6-5
j_gene: TRBJ2-5
abundance: NA
CDR3aa: CASRTLQGRKETQYF
CDR3nt: TGTGCCAGCAGAACGCTACAGGGTAGGAAAGAGACCCAGTACTTC

d_gene: TRBD1
v_gene: TRBV7-9
j_gene: TRBJ1-5
abundance: few
CDR3aa: CASSSEQGVVGNQPQHF
CDR3nt: TGTGCCAGCAGCTCAGAGCAGGGGGTAGTCGGCAATCAGCCCCAGCATTTT

d_gene: TRBD2
v_gene: TRBV9
j_gene: TRBJ2-3
abundance: NA
CDR3aa: CASSPGTSGGAGTQYF
CDR3nt: TGTGCCAGCAGCCCCGGGACTAGCGGGGGGGCGGGTACGCAGTATTTT

d_gene: TRBD1
v_gene: TRBV15
j_gene: TRBJ2-7
abundance: NA
CDR3aa: CATSRDRTGRYEQYF
CDR3nt: TGTGCCACCAGCAGAGACCGGACAGGGAGGTACGAGCAGTACTTC

d_gene: NA
v_gene: TRBV11-2
j_gene: TRBJ1-3
abundance: few
CDR3aa: CASSPQVYTTGWRNTIYF
CDR3nt: TGTGCCAGCAGCCCCCAGGTCTATACAACAGGCTGGAGAAACACCATATATTTT

d_gene: TRBD2
v_gene: TRBV7-2
j_gene: TRBJ2-5
abundance: NA
CDR3aa: CASSGTRQETQYF
CDR3nt: TGTGCCAGCAGTGGGACTAGGCAAGAGACCCAGTACTTC

d_gene: NA
v_gene: TRBV25-1
j_gene: TRBJ1-2
abundance: NA
CDR3aa: CASSDGYGYTF
CDR3nt: TGTGCCAGCAGTGACGGGTATGGCTACACCTTC

d_gene: NA
v_gene: TRBV7-2
j_gene: TRBJ1-6
abundance: NA
CDR3aa: CASSLLATGSYNSPLHF
CDR3nt: TGTGCCAGCAGCTTATTAGCCACAGGGTCCTATAATTCACCCCTCCACTTT

d_gene: TRBD2
v_gene: TRBV5-1
j_gene: TRBJ2-1
abundance: NA
CDR3aa: CASSSHLRTSGGYNEQFF
CDR3nt: TGCGCCAGCAGCTCCCACCTCCGAACTAGCGGGGGATACAATGAGCAGTTCTTC

d_gene: NA
v_gene: TRBV10-3
j_gene: TRBJ1-5
abundance: once
CDR3aa: CAISETMNNQPQHF
CDR3nt: TGTGCCATCAGTGAGACAATGAACAATCAGCCCCAGCATTTT

d_gene: NA
v_gene: TRBV10-2
j_gene: TRBJ1-4
abundance: NA
CDR3aa: CASSDRSFREKDEKLFF
CDR3nt: TGCGCCAGCAGTGATAGGTCCTTCAGGGAAAAAGATGAAAAACTGTTTTTT

d_gene: NA
v_gene: TRBV9
j_gene: TRBJ1-2
abundance: NA
CDR3aa: CASSGPSYTF
CDR3nt: TGTGCCAGCAGCGGTCCCAGCTACACCTTC

d_gene: TRBD1
v_gene: TRBV29-1
j_gene: TRBJ1-2
abundance: few
CDR3aa: CSVVPYIQGGNGYTF
CDR3nt: TGCAGCGTTGTCCCGTACATTCAGGGGGGAAATGGCTACACCTTC

d_gene: TRBD2
v_gene: TRBV4-1
j_gene: TRBJ2-1
abundance: NA
CDR3aa: CASSQENSGGYNEQFF
CDR3nt: TGCGCCAGCAGCCAAGAAAATAGCGGGGGTTACAATGAGCAGTTCTTC

d_gene: NA
v_gene: TRBV11-3
j_gene: TRBJ1-1
abundance: few
CDR3aa: CASSGGESTEAFF
CDR3nt: TGTGCCAGCAGTGGCGGGGAGAGCACTGAAGCTTTCTTT

d_gene: NA
v_gene: TRBV5-1
j_gene: TRBJ2-5
abundance: NA
CDR3aa: CASSLVSETQYF
CDR3nt: TGCGCCAGCAGCTTGGTCTCCGAGACCCAGTACTTC

d_gene: NA
v_gene: TRBV5-1
j_gene: TRBJ2-5
abundance: NA
CDR3aa: CASSLGQGVETQYF
CDR3nt: TGCGCCAGCAGCTTGGGGCAGGGTGTGGAGACCCAGTACTTC

d_gene: NA
v_gene: TRBV7-9
j_gene: TRBJ1-3
abundance: NA
CDR3aa: CSSSLAWGGYSGNTIYF
CDR3nt: TGTTCCAGCAGCTTAGCATGGGGGGGTTACTCTGGAAACACCATATATTTT

d_gene: TRBD1
v_gene: TRBV5-1
j_gene: TRBJ2-1
abundance: NA
CDR3aa: CASSSGTAENEQFF
CDR3nt: TGCGCCAGCAGCTCAGGGACAGCCGAAAATGAGCAGTTCTTC

d_gene: TRBD1
v_gene: TRBV18
j_gene: TRBJ1-2
abundance: NA
CDR3aa: CASSGPGQLVYGYTF
CDR3nt: TGTGCCAGCTCAGGGCCGGGACAGCTCGTCTATGGCTACACCTTC

d_gene: NA
v_gene: TRBV14
j_gene: TRBJ2-7
abundance: NA
CDR3aa: CASSQVGDYPYEQYF
CDR3nt: TGTGCCAGCAGCCAAGTCGGGGATTACCCCTACGAGCAGTACTTC

d_gene: NA
v_gene: TRBV7-2
j_gene: TRBJ1-3
abundance: NA
CDR3aa: CASTGAGVRGRGNTIYF
CDR3nt: TGTGCCAGCACCGGGGCGGGAGTTCGAGGGCGCGGAAACACCATATATTTT

d_gene: TRBD1
v_gene: TRBV30
j_gene: TRBJ1-5
abundance: NA
CDR3aa: CAWTTGQGSNQPQHF
CDR3nt: TGTGCCTGGACAACGGGACAGGGTTCTAATCAGCCCCAGCATTTT

d_gene: TRBD2
v_gene: TRBV7-9
j_gene: TRBJ2-3
abundance: NA
CDR3aa: CASGVGTIADTQYF
CDR3nt: TGTGCCAGCGGAGTAGGGACTATAGCAGATACGCAGTATTTT

d_gene: TRBD1
v_gene: TRBV30
j_gene: TRBJ2-1
abundance: NA
CDR3aa: CAWSRQGDEQFF
CDR3nt: TGTGCCTGGAGTAGGCAGGGGGATGAGCAGTTCTTC

d_gene: NA
v_gene: TRBV18
j_gene: TRBJ2-7
abundance: NA
CDR3aa: CASSRVGGINEQYF
CDR3nt: TGTGCCAGCTCACGAGTGGGGGGTATCAACGAGCAGTACTTC

d_gene: TRBD1
v_gene: TRBV18
j_gene: TRBJ2-1
abundance: few
CDR3aa: CASSPQNRGHEQFF
CDR3nt: TGTGCCAGCTCACCGCAAAACAGGGGTCATGAGCAGTTCTTC

d_gene: TRBD1
v_gene: TRBV4-3
j_gene: TRBJ1-1
abundance: NA
CDR3aa: CASSQDIADRGVRTEAFF
CDR3nt: TGCGCCAGCAGCCAAGATATCGCGGACAGGGGAGTTCGTACTGAAGCTTTCTTT

d_gene: TRBD1
v_gene: TRBV7-2
j_gene: TRBJ1-2
abundance: NA
CDR3aa: CASSLDGTGTYGYTF
CDR3nt: TGTGCCAGCAGCTTAGACGGGACAGGGACGTATGGCTACACCTTC

d_gene: TRBD2
v_gene: TRBV9
j_gene: TRBJ2-1
abundance: NA
CDR3aa: CASSVDKAGKYNEQFF
CDR3nt: TGTGCCAGCAGCGTAGATAAAGCGGGGAAGTACAATGAGCAGTTCTTC

d_gene: NA
v_gene: TRBV9
j_gene: TRBJ2-7
abundance: once
CDR3aa: CASSVESSRGYEQYF
CDR3nt: TGTGCCAGCAGCGTAGAATCTAGTAGGGGCTACGAGCAGTACTTC

d_gene: NA
v_gene: TRBV5-1
j_gene: TRBJ2-4
abundance: NA
CDR3aa: CASSLGGTKGDIQYF
CDR3nt: TGCGCCAGCAGCTTGGGAGGGACAAAAGGGGACATTCAGTACTTC

d_gene: TRBD1
v_gene: TRBV5-4
j_gene: TRBJ1-4
abundance: NA
CDR3aa: CASSFGQGEKLFF
CDR3nt: TGTGCCAGCAGCTTTGGACAGGGTGAAAAACTGTTTTTT

d_gene: NA
v_gene: TRBV4-2
j_gene: TRBJ2-1
abundance: few
CDR3aa: CASSQPGTNNEQFF
CDR3nt: TGTGCCAGCAGCCAACCAGGGACAAACAATGAGCAGTTCTTC

d_gene: NA
v_gene: TRBV7-3
j_gene: TRBJ2-7
abundance: NA
CDR3aa: CASSPDSRFGYEQYF
CDR3nt: TGTGCCAGCAGCCCAGACAGTCGTTTCGGCTACGAGCAGTACTTC

d_gene: NA
v_gene: TRBV5-6
j_gene: TRBJ1-5
abundance: NA
CDR3aa: CASSFKGSGSNQPQHF
CDR3nt: TGTGCCAGCAGCTTTAAGGGGTCAGGGAGCAATCAGCCCCAGCATTTT

d_gene: NA
v_gene: TRBV6-5
j_gene: TRBJ2-1
abundance: NA
CDR3aa: CASSRQDGTYNEQFF
CDR3nt: TGTGCCAGCAGTCGCCAGGACGGGACCTACAATGAGCAGTTCTTC

d_gene: NA
v_gene: TRBV11-1
j_gene: TRBJ1-2
abundance: NA
CDR3aa: CASGGRDYGYTF
CDR3nt: TGTGCCAGCGGGGGCCGGGACTATGGCTACACCTTC

d_gene: TRBD2
v_gene: TRBV7-9
j_gene: TRBJ2-1
abundance: NA
CDR3aa: CASSLGAGLAGVEQFF
CDR3nt: TGTGCCAGCAGCTTAGGCGCCGGTCTAGCGGGAGTTGAGCAGTTCTTC

d_gene: NA
v_gene: TRBV4-3
j_gene: TRBJ1-2
abundance: NA
CDR3aa: CASSQDLAGGYTF
CDR3nt: TGCGCCAGCAGCCAAGACCTGGCTGGCGGCTACACCTTC